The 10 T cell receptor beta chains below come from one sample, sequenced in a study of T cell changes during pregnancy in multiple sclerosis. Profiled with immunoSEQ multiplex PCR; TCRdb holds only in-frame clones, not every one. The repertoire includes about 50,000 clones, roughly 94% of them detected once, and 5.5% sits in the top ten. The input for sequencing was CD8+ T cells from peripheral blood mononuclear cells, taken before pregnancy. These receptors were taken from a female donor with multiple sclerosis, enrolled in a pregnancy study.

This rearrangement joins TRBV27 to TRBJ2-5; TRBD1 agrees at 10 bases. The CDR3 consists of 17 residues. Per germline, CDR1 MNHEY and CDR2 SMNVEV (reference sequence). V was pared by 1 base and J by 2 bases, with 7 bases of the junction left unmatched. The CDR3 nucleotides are TGTGCCAGCAGTTTATGGCGGACAGGGGGAGTACAAGAGACCCAGTACTTC. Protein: CASSLWRTGGVQETQYF.

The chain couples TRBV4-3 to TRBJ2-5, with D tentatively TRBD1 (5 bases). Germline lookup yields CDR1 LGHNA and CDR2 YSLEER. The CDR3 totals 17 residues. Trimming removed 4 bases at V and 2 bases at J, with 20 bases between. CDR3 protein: CASSPRWGSSEQETQYF. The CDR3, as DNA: TGCGCCAGCAGCCCTAGGTGGGGCAGCAGCGAGCAAGAGACCCAGTACTTC.

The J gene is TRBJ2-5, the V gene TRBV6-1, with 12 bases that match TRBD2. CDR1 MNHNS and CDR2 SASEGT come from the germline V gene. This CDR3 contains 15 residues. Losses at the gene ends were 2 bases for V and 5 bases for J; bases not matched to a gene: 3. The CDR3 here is CASSESGTSGETQYF. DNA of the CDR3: TGTGCCAGCAGTGAAAGCGGGACTAGCGGGGAGACCCAGTACTTC.

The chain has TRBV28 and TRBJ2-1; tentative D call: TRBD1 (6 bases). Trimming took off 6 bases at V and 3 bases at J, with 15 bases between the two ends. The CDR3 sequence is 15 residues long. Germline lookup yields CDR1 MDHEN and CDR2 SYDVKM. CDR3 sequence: CASRVRQANYNEQFF. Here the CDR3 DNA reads TGTGCCAGCAGAGTAAGACAGGCGAACTACAATGAGCAGTTCTTC. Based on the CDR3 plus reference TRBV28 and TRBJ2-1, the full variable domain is DVKVTQSSRYLVKRTGEKVFLECVQDMDHENMFWYRQDPGLGLRLIYFSYDVKMKEKGDIPEGYSVSREKKERFSLILESASTNQTSMYLCASRVRQANYNEQFFGPGTRLTVL.

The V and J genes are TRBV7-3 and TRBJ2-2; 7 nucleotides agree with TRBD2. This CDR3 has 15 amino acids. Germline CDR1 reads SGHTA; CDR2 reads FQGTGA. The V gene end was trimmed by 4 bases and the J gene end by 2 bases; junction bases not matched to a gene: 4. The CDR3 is CASSSGTTNTGELFF. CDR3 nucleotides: TGTGCCAGCAGCTCCGGGACTACAAACACCGGGGAGCTGTTTTTT.

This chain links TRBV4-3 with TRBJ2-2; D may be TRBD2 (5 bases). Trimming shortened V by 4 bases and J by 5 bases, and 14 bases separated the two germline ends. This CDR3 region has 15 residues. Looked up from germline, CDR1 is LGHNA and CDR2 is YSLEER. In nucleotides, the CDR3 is TGCGCCAGCAGCCGTGCTGGACTTGAGACCGGGGAGCTGTTTTTT. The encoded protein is CASSRAGLETGELFF.

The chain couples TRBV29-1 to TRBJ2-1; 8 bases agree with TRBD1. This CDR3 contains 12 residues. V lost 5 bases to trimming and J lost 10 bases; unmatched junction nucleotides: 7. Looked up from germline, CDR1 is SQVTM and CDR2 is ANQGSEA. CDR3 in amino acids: CSVSDRAREQFF. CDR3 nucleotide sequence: TGCAGCGTTTCGGACAGGGCCAGGGAGCAGTTCTTC.

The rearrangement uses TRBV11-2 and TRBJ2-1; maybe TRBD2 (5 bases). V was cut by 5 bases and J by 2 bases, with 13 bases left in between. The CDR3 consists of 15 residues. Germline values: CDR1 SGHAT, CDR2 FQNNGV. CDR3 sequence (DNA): TGTGCCAGCAGCCGCTTTGAGGGAACCTACAATGAGCAGTTCTTC. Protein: CASSRFEGTYNEQFF.

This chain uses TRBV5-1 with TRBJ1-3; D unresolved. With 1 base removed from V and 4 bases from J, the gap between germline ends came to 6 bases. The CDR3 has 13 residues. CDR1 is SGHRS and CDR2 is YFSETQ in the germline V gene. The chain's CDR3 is CASSLSFGNTIYF. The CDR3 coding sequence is TGCGCCAGCAGCTTGTCTTTCGGAAACACCATATATTTT.

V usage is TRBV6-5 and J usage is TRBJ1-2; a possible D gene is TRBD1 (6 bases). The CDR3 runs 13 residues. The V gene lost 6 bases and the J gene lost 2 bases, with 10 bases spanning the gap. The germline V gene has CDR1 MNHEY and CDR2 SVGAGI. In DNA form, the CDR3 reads TGTGCCAGCAGAATAGACAGGAACTATGGCTACACCTTC. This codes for CASRIDRNYGYTF.